This TCR beta chain was recorded in a study of blood T cells in healthy people across ages. With V trimmed by 8 bases and J by 4 bases, 7 bases remained unmatched. The length of the CDR3 is 14 residues. Per germline, CDR1 MNHEY and CDR2 SVGAGI. Alongside a J-beta primer mix, a sample-barcoded 5' primer served in a second PCR lasting roughly 6 to 11 cycles. TCRdb recomputed calls from the 5' RACE reads with MiXCR, one row per CDR3 protein. This table has about 1.4 million distinct CDR3 sequences, approximately 60% appearing once. The origin of this receptor is a man between 18 and 35 years old in good health. Material for sequencing was blood. The chain joins TRBV6-5 to TRBJ1-3, with 8 bases aligning to TRBD1. The CDR3 DNA follows: TGTGCCAGCGGGCAGGGGGCGTGGGGAAACACCATATATTTT. Translating gives CASGQGAWGNTIYF.